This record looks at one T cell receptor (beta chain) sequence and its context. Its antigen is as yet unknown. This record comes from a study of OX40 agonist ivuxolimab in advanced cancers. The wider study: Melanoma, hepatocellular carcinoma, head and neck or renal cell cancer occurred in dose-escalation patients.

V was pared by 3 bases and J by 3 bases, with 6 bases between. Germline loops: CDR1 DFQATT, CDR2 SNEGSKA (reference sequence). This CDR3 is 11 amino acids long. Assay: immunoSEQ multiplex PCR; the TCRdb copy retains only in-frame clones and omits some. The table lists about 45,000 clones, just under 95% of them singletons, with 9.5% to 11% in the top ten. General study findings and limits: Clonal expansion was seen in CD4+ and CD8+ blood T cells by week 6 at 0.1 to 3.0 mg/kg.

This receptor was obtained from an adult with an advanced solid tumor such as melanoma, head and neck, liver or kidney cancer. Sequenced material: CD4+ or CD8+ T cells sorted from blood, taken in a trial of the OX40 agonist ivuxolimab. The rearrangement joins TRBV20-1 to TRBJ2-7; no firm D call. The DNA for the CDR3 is TGCAGTGCTAGGCAAGACTACGAGCAGTACTTC. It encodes CSARQDYEQYF.